The TCR beta chain under discussion was sequenced for a study of Ad26.COV2.S vaccination and SARS-CoV-2 variants. Germline CDR1 reads SGHRS; CDR2 reads YFSETQ. V shed 4 bases and J 6 bases; nucleotides not matched to a gene: 6. The CDR3 length is 15 residues. Measured with immunoSEQ multiplex PCR; TCRdb has only the in-frame clones, and not every one. The repertoire holds about 470,000 clones, with roughly 91% as singletons. Treatment indicated: some 20 received Ad26.COV2.S at low or high dose, single or two shots; about five received placebo; per-sample allocation not given. Collection of the samples took place on day 63 after the first injection of vaccine or placebo. In Boston, the donor was an adult between 18-55 years of age.

The chain employs TRBV5-1 and TRBJ2-2; the match to TRBD1 covers 10 bases. The sample consisted of peripheral blood, taken in a trial of Ad26.COV2.S vaccine versus placebo. The source is a person aged 18 to 59 who received the Ad26.COV2.S COVID-19 vaccine or a placebo. The CDR3 here is CASSTDRGRSGELFF. CDR3 sequence (DNA): TGCGCCAGCAGCACAGACAGGGGGCGGTCCGGGGAGCTGTTTTTT.